The 19 T cell receptor beta chains in this list originate from one sample, sequenced in a study of blood T cell repertoires in COVID-19. Assay: immunoSEQ multiplex PCR; the TCRdb copy retains only in-frame clones and omits some. This table holds approximately 50,000 clones, roughly 85% found once. Input material: peripheral blood. These receptors were taken from a man aged 70-80 years with acute or convalescent COVID-19.

This chain connects TRBV27 to TRBJ2-5, with D tentatively TRBD1 (5 bases). V dropped 4 bases and J dropped 2 bases, with 11 bases sitting between them. The germline V gene has CDR1 MNHEY and CDR2 SMNVEV (reference sequence). The length of the CDR3 is 14 residues. The CDR3 reads CASSSGHVQETQYF. CDR3 nucleotides: TGTGCCAGCAGTTCTGGACACGTACAAGAGACCCAGTACTTC.

Only one count was recorded for this clone. The rearrangement links TRBV6-5 to TRBJ2-7; D is possibly TRBD2 (6 bases). The CDR3 runs to 15 residues. CDR1 is MNHEY and CDR2 is SVGAGI in the germline V gene. Trimming left V 5 bases short and J 3 bases short, with 17 bases between. CDR3 loop: CASSPQDGTGYEQYF. CDR3 coding DNA: TGTGCCAGCAGTCCCCAGGATGGGACTGGCTACGAGCAGTACTTC.

The rearrangement joins TRBV5-1 to TRBJ2-1, with 10 bases fitting TRBD1. CDR1 is SGHRS and CDR2 is YFSETQ in the germline V gene. The CDR3 is 15 amino acids. Trimming removed 3 bases from V and 9 bases from J; junction bases left unmatched: 9. CDR3 coding DNA: TGCGCCAGCAGCTGGGGACAGGGGTTGGAGAGTGAGCAGTTCTTC. This encodes CASSWGQGLESEQFF.

V is TRBV11-3 and J is TRBJ2-7; 10 bases line up with TRBD2. The CDR3 consists of 18 residues. V shed 4 bases, J shed 1 base, and the junction held 13 bases outside the gene matches. Germline CDR1 reads SGHNT; CDR2 reads YENEEA. This chain's CDR3 is CASSYTGLASWASYEQYF. The CDR3 region has the DNA TGTGCCAGCAGCTACACGGGACTAGCGAGTTGGGCGTCCTACGAGCAGTACTTC.

V gene TRBV6-4 combines with J gene TRBJ1-5; 10 bases match TRBD1. Trimming cost V 0 bases and J 5 bases; bases outside gene matches: 4. The CDR3 sequence is 16 residues long. CDR1 is MRHNA, CDR2 SNTAGT, per germline. The CDR3 loop is CASSDSGQGYHQPQHF. CDR3 in DNA: TGTGCCAGCAGTGACTCGGGACAGGGGTATCATCAGCCCCAGCATTTT.

This clone was detected once. The J gene is TRBJ1-6, the V gene TRBV6-1, with D uncertain. The CDR3 totals 14 residues. Germline loops: CDR1 MNHNS, CDR2 SASEGT. V was cut by 3 bases and J by 10 bases, with 13 bases left in between. CDR3 nucleotide sequence: TGTGCCAGCAGTGATCGCGAAGTAGAGTCACCCCTCCACTTT. This gives the protein CASSDREVESPLHF.

This clone was seen many times. The chain couples TRBV7-9 to TRBJ2-5, with 9 bases aligning to TRBD1. Germline trimming cut 5 bases from V and 4 bases from J; bases unmatched to any gene: 8. This CDR3 comprises 15 residues. Looked up from germline, CDR1 is SEHNR and CDR2 is FQNEAQ (reference sequence). The CDR3 sequence is CASSLTGGAGETQYF. The CDR3 DNA reads as TGTGCCAGCAGCCTTACAGGGGGCGCGGGAGAGACCCAGTACTTC. The complete variable domain, with remaining parts taken from reference TRBV7-9 and TRBJ2-5, reads DTGVSQNPRHKITKRGQNVTFRCDPISEHNRLYWYRQTLGQGPEFLTYFQNEAQLEKSRLLSDRFSAERPKGSFSTLEIQRTEQGDSAMYLCASSLTGGAGETQYFGPGTRLLVL.

The V call is TRBV7-3, the J call TRBJ2-1; D is ambiguous. Looked up from germline, CDR1 is SGHTA and CDR2 is FQGTGA. This CDR3 region has 15 residues. V gave up 9 bases and J gave up 7 bases, with 22 bases separating them. As DNA, the CDR3 is TGTGCCAGTAAGCTTATCCTAGATGGGTATAATGAGCAGTTCTTC. Translated, it gives CASKLILDGYNEQFF.

This clone was seen more than once but under ten times. The chain couples TRBV9 to TRBJ1-6; D remains unclear. CDR1 is SGDLS and CDR2 is YYNGEE in the germline V gene. Trimming shortened V by 4 bases and J by 13 bases, and 15 bases separated the two germline ends. This CDR3 comprises 13 residues. The DNA for the CDR3 is TGTGCCAGCAGCCTTAACCTTGCTACTCCCCTCCACTTT. Translating it yields CASSLNLATPLHF.

This rearrangement joins TRBV11-3 to TRBJ2-1; no firm D call. The CDR3 extends over 17 amino acids. Germline CDR1 SGHNT, CDR2 YENEEA. V lost 0 bases and J 1 base, leaving 13 bases between the germline ends. The CDR3 DNA follows: TGTGCCAGCAGCTTAGAATTGACATCCCTATCCTACAATGAGCAGTTCTTC. It codes for CASSLELTSLSYNEQFF.

The rearrangement links TRBV7-3 to TRBJ2-2; 9 bases map to TRBD2. Germline CDR1 SGHTA, CDR2 FQGTGA. V gave up 0 bases and J gave up 4 bases; unmatched junction bases: 3. CDR3 length: 16 amino acids. The CDR3 spells CASSLTAGGGTGELFF. CDR3 in DNA: TGTGCCAGCAGCTTAACGGCGGGGGGGGGCACCGGGGAGCTGTTTTTT.

The chain links TRBV18 to TRBJ2-2; maybe TRBD1 (6 bases). Germline CDR1 reads KGHSH; CDR2 reads LQKENI. Trimming pared 2 bases from V and 3 bases from J, leaving 10 bases between. There are 15 residues in the CDR3. The DNA for the CDR3 is TGTGCCAGCTCACCAGGGGACACCCACACCGGGGAGCTGTTTTTT. Residues: CASSPGDTHTGELFF. The variable domain in full, with the rest retrieved from reference TRBV18 and TRBJ2-2, is NAGVMQNPRHLVRRRGQEARLRCSPMKGHSHVYWYRQLPEEGLKFMVYLQKENIIDESGMPKERFSAEFPKEGPSILRIQQVVRGDSAAYFCASSPGDTHTGELFFGEGSRLTVL.

The V call is TRBV29-1, the J call TRBJ1-1; no firm D call. The CDR3 totals 15 residues. V was pared by 6 bases and J by 5 bases, with 22 bases between. The germline gives CDR1 SQVTM, CDR2 ANQGSEA. CDR3 residues: CSVSLRAGAGTEAFF. CDR3 in DNA: TGCAGCGTCAGCCTGAGGGCCGGCGCGGGGACTGAAGCTTTCTTT.

This chain uses TRBV10-2 with TRBJ1-5, with TRBD1 identical over 11 bases. Germline trimming cut 8 bases from V and 1 base from J; bases unmatched to any gene: 4. The CDR3 is made up of 15 amino acids. The germline gives CDR1 WSHSY, CDR2 SAAADI. CDR3 sequence: CASGQGARSNQPQHF. Here the CDR3 DNA reads TGCGCCAGCGGACAGGGGGCGCGCAGCAATCAGCCCCAGCATTTT.

The rearrangement links TRBV7-9 to TRBJ1-2, with D possibly TRBD1 on 5 matching bases. This CDR3 has 14 amino acids. The germline V and J ends were trimmed by 1 base and 2 bases, with 8 bases remaining between them. CDR1 SEHNR and CDR2 FQNEAQ come from the germline V gene (reference sequence). The CDR3 coding sequence is TGTGCCAGCAGCTTAGGGGGCTTGAACTATGGCTACACCTTC. Its translation is CASSLGGLNYGYTF.

V gene TRBV7-7 combines with J gene TRBJ2-1; 8 nucleotides align to TRBD2. The junction had 15 bases not matched to a gene; V was cut back by 1 base and J by 7 bases. This CDR3 has 18 residues. Germline V gene sequence: CDR1 SSHAT, CDR2 FNYEAQ (reference sequence). CDR3 region: CASSLEVRASGPHNEQFF. DNA for the CDR3: TGTGCCAGCAGCTTAGAGGTTAGGGCTAGCGGGCCTCATAATGAGCAGTTCTTC.

This chain joins TRBV2 and TRBJ2-2; TRBD2 aligns across 10 bases. The CDR3 has 14 residues. Germline V gives CDR1 SNHLY, CDR2 FYNNEI. The J segment lost 1 base and the V segment lost 10 bases, leaving 3 bases of the junction unmatched. CDR3 amino acids: CATRLAGNTGELFF. Here the CDR3 DNA reads TGTGCCACCAGACTAGCGGGGAACACCGGGGAGCTGTTTTTT.

V gene TRBV6-4 combines with J gene TRBJ2-1; TRBD2 matches 11 bases. With 3 bases clipped from V and 8 bases from J, the junction kept 6 bases outside the gene matches. The germline V gene has CDR1 MRHNA and CDR2 SNTAGT. This CDR3 has 15 amino acids. As DNA, the CDR3 is TGTGCCAGCAGTGATAGCGGGGGGGCGAACGATGAGCAGTTCTTC. Residues: CASSDSGGANDEQFF.

This chain connects TRBV24-1 to TRBJ2-3; D is possibly TRBD2 (5 bases). The CDR3 spans 15 residues. V was trimmed by 4 bases and J by 4 bases, leaving 14 bases between them. The germline gives CDR1 KGHDR, CDR2 SFDVKD. CDR3 in DNA: TGTGCCACCAGTGACGCTAGCTACGGACCAGATACGCAGTATTTT. Translating gives CATSDASYGPDTQYF.